These 16 T cell receptor beta chains were all obtained from the same sample, sequenced in a study of cytomegalovirus exposure and HLA in healthy donors. With 60 Vbeta and 13 Jbeta primers, the PCR was carried out. Repertoires were generated with immunoSEQ multiplex PCR, while TCRdb's copy carries only in-frame clones and drops some. The table includes about 94,000 clones, approximately 77% detected once. The sample was PBMCs. The origin of the receptors is a human donor in good health.

The J gene is TRBJ2-3, the V gene TRBV20-1, with D possibly TRBD2 on 7 matching bases. CDR1 and CDR2 from the germline V gene are DFQATT and SNEGSKA (reference sequence). V dropped 7 bases and J dropped 9 bases, with 14 bases sitting between them. The CDR3 runs 11 residues. The CDR3 loop reads CSEGGADTQYF. The DNA for the CDR3 is TGCAGTGAGGGGGGGGCCGACACGCAGTATTTT.

This clone is a singleton in its sample. V is TRBV6-6 and J is TRBJ2-7, with 10 bases matching TRBD1. Germline CDR1 is MNHNY and CDR2 is SVGAGI (reference sequence). V lost 5 bases and J lost 0; bases outside the gene matches: 4. CDR3 length equals 15 residues. The CDR3 is CASSTRDRGSYEQYF. The CDR3 nucleotides are TGTGCCAGCAGTACCCGGGACAGGGGCTCCTACGAGCAGTACTTC.

CDR3 sequence: CASSRGLALTDTQYF. As DNA, the CDR3 is TGTGCCAGCAGCCGGGGACTAGCGCTCACAGATACGCAGTATTTT. The chain is built from TRBV7-7 and TRBJ2-3, with 10 bases matching TRBD2. The V gene's germline CDR1 is SSHAT and CDR2 FNYEAQ (reference sequence). Germline trimming cut 5 bases from V and 2 bases from J; bases unmatched to any gene: 4. This CDR3 has 15 residues.

This clone was seen only a few times. The CDR3 loop reads CASSQDRGRKGEQFF. CDR3 in DNA: TGCGCCAGCAGCCAAGATAGGGGTCGTAAGGGTGAGCAGTTCTTC. V usage is TRBV4-3 and J usage is TRBJ2-1; TRBD1 is a possible D gene (5 bases). The CDR3 covers 15 residues. CDR1 and CDR2 from the germline V gene are LGHNA and YSLEER. V dropped 0 bases and J dropped 9 bases, with 15 bases sitting between them.

This chain uses TRBV4-3 with TRBJ1-2; possible D gene TRBD1, 5 bases. This CDR3 has 15 residues. Germline lookup yields CDR1 LGHNA and CDR2 YSLEER. V shed 4 bases and J shed 2 bases, with 14 bases lying between them. The CDR3 reads CASSPTGGGNYGYTF. The CDR3 DNA reads TGCGCCAGCAGCCCGACGGGGGGGGGAAACTATGGCTACACCTTC.

The chain combines TRBV5-7 with TRBJ1-5, with a tentative D call TRBD1 (5 bases). TRBV5-7 is filed as an ORF, its function uncertain. The CDR3 has 16 amino acids. V lost 9 bases to trimming and J lost 0 bases, with 19 bases between them. The CDR3 bases are TGTGCCACCGCAACAGGAGGGGCGATTAGCAATCAGCCCCAGCATTTT. This gives the protein CATATGGAISNQPQHF.

The chain links TRBV11-2 to TRBJ1-1, with D maybe TRBD1 (5 bases). Germline CDR1 is SGHAT and CDR2 is FQNNGV. This CDR3 is 15 amino acids long. Deletions cut 2 bases from V and 4 bases from J, with 14 bases between. Here the CDR3 DNA reads TGTGCCAGCAGCTTATCTGGGGGGGAGGGCACTGAAGCTTTCTTT. Translated, it gives CASSLSGGEGTEAFF. Full variable domain (outside the CDR3, taken from reference TRBV11-2 and TRBJ1-1): EAGVAQSPRYKIIEKRQSVAFWCNPISGHATLYWYQQILGQGPKLLIQFQNNGVVDDSQLPKDRFSAERLKGVDSTLKIQPAKLEDSAVYLCASSLSGGEGTEAFFGQGTRLTVV.

This clone showed up just a few times. The V and J genes are TRBV6-1 and TRBJ2-3; TRBD1 matches at 7 bases. Per the germline V gene, CDR1 is MNHNS and CDR2 is SASEGT. Germline trimming cut 6 bases from V and 8 bases from J; bases unmatched to any gene: 11. This CDR3 region has 14 residues. This chain's CDR3 is CASRATGSGGTQYF. CDR3 DNA sequence: TGTGCCAGCAGGGCGACAGGGTCAGGGGGTACGCAGTATTTT.

DNA of the CDR3: TGCGCCAGCAGCTTTAATAGCGGGGGCCGATACAATGAGCAGTTCTTC. Residues: CASSFNSGGRYNEQFF. V usage is TRBV5-1 and J usage is TRBJ2-1, with 9 nucleotides matching TRBD2. CDR1 and CDR2 from the germline V gene are SGHRS and YFSETQ. This CDR3 has 16 residues. Losses at the gene ends were 2 bases for V and 4 bases for J; bases not matched to a gene: 7.

This clone came up a few times. The chain is built from TRBV6-5 and TRBJ1-1; D call uncertain. CDR3 size: 15 residues. Germline assignment: CDR1 MNHEY and CDR2 SVGAGI. V was shortened by 2 bases and J by 0 bases, with 10 bases between the two germline ends. CDR3 in amino acids: CASSYAALLNTEAFF. In nucleotides, the CDR3 is TGTGCCAGCAGTTACGCGGCCCTCCTGAACACTGAAGCTTTCTTT.

This chain uses TRBV28 with TRBJ2-2; possible D gene TRBD1, 6 bases. Germline V gene data show CDR1 as MDHEN and CDR2 as SYDVKM. V was pared by 7 bases and J by 4 bases, with 13 bases between. The CDR3 covers 14 residues. As DNA, the CDR3 is TGTGCCAGCACCCCAAGACAGGCCACCGGGGAGCTGTTTTTT. Its translation: CASTPRQATGELFF.

The V call is TRBV28, the J call TRBJ2-1; tentative D call: TRBD2 (5 bases). Germline V gives CDR1 MDHEN, CDR2 SYDVKM. The CDR3 is 13 residues long. The CDR3 sequence is CATWELAYNEQFF. Here the CDR3 DNA reads TGTGCTACCTGGGAGCTCGCCTACAATGAGCAGTTCTTC.

V is TRBV28 and J is TRBJ2-7; 7 nucleotides line up with TRBD1. Per germline, CDR1 MDHEN and CDR2 SYDVKM. J gave up 1 base and V 5 bases, and 8 bases lay outside the gene matches. This CDR3 is 15 amino acids long. The CDR3, as DNA: TGTGCCAGCAGTGCCGGGACAGAGAGGTCCTACGAGCAGTACTTC. Protein: CASSAGTERSYEQYF.

This clone has more than one count but fewer than ten. The rearrangement joins TRBV10-3 to TRBJ2-7, with 10 bases matching TRBD2. From germline, CDR1 is ENHRY and CDR2 SYGVKD. The CDR3 has 15 amino acids. Trimming at V came to 3 bases and at J to 2 bases, leaving 4 bases not matched to a gene. For the CDR3, the DNA is TGTGCCATCAGTGACCTACTAGCGGGGCCCTACGAGCAGTACTTC. Translation gives CAISDLLAGPYEQYF.

The chain combines TRBV27 with TRBJ2-7; D ambiguous. The CDR3 has 13 residues. Germline CDR1 is MNHEY and CDR2 is SMNVEV (reference sequence). Trimming left V 2 bases short and J 3 bases short, with 8 bases between. CDR3 residues: CASSLRVYYEQYF. DNA for the CDR3: TGTGCCAGCAGTTTACGGGTATACTACGAGCAGTACTTC.

The rearrangement uses TRBV7-8 and TRBJ2-1, with 8 bases fitting TRBD2. This CDR3 contains 16 residues. V shed 4 bases, J shed 7 bases, and the junction held 12 bases outside the gene matches. The germline V gene has CDR1 SGHVS and CDR2 FQNEAQ. The CDR3 is CASSSTRRGAENEQFF. The CDR3 DNA follows: TGTGCCAGCAGCTCTACGCGGCGGGGGGCTGAAAATGAGCAGTTCTTC. Complete variable domain (other parts from reference TRBV7-8 and TRBJ2-1): GAGVSQSPRYKVAKRGQDVALRCDPISGHVSLFWYQQALGQGPEFLTYFQNEAQLDKSGLPSDRFFAERPEGSVSTLKIQRTQQEDSAVYLCASSSTRRGAENEQFFGPGTRLTVL.